Shown below are 30 T cell receptor beta chains from a single sample sequenced in a study of blood T cell repertoires in COVID-19. Profiled with immunoSEQ multiplex PCR; TCRdb holds only in-frame clones, not every one. The data contain 200,000 to 300,000 clones, roughly 86% of them singletons. The sequenced material came from PBMCs or T cells enriched from blood (not recorded which). The receptors come from a woman under 30 who had recovered from COVID-19.

The chain has TRBV28 and TRBJ2-7, with D perhaps matching TRBD2 (6 bases). The CDR3 covers 14 residues. Trimming took 4 bases from V and 5 from J, leaving 15 bases between them. The germline CDR1 and CDR2 sequences are MDHEN and SYDVKM. The CDR3, as DNA: TGTGCCAGCAGTTCCCGGAGGAGGGTCCACGAGCAGTACTTC. Translating gives CASSSRRRVHEQYF.

This sequence joins TRBV10-2 and TRBJ1-5; 9 nucleotides agree with TRBD1. CDR1 is WSHSY and CDR2 is SAAADI in the germline V gene. V lost 4 bases, J lost 6 bases, and 4 bases stayed unmatched. CDR3 length: 14 amino acids. The DNA for the CDR3 is TGCGCCAGCAGTGTTTGGACAGGGGTTCAGCCCCAGCATTTT. This translates into CASSVWTGVQPQHF.

This chain connects TRBV5-1 to TRBJ1-4, with TRBD1 matching over 9 bases. The V segment lost 5 bases and the J segment 8 bases; nucleotides outside the gene matches: 7. CDR1 and CDR2 (germline): SGHRS, YFSETQ. This CDR3 spans 14 amino acids. CDR3 DNA: TGCGCCAGCAGGGAAGGGACAGGGAAGGAAAAACTGTTTTTT. Translation gives CASREGTGKEKLFF.

This clone was observed once. The chain combines TRBV16 with TRBJ1-5; no definite D call. Per the germline V gene, CDR1 is KGHSY and CDR2 is FQNENV. The CDR3 has 16 residues. Deletions cut 0 bases from V and 4 bases from J, with 13 bases between. CDR3 sequence: CASSQSVAGGNQPQHF. In DNA form, the CDR3 reads TGTGCCAGCAGCCAATCTGTCGCGGGAGGGAATCAGCCCCAGCATTTT. Full variable domain (outside the CDR3, taken from reference TRBV16 and TRBJ1-5): GEEVAQTPKHLVRGEGQKAKLYCAPIKGHSYVFWYQQVLKNEFKFLISFQNENVFDETGMPKERFSAKCLPNSPCSLEIQATKLEDSAVYFCASSQSVAGGNQPQHFGDGTRLSIL.

This clone was picked up a small number of times. The chain carries TRBV6-4 and TRBJ2-5, with D possibly being TRBD1 (5 bases). CDR3 length: 16 amino acids. Per the germline V gene, CDR1 is MRHNA and CDR2 is SNTAGT. The V end was cut by 6 bases, the J end by 2 bases, with 19 bases between. CDR3 residues: CASRVGQLVPQETQYF. Written as DNA, the CDR3 is TGTGCCAGCAGGGTTGGACAACTCGTCCCTCAAGAGACCCAGTACTTC.

The chain is built from TRBV20-1 and TRBJ2-3, with 7 bases that match TRBD2. Trimming cost V 3 bases and J 0 bases; bases outside gene matches: 6. The germline CDR1 and CDR2 sequences are DFQATT and SNEGSKA (reference sequence). The CDR3 has 15 amino acids. The CDR3 reads CSASSSGFSTDTQYF. CDR3 coding DNA: TGCAGTGCTAGTTCTAGCGGATTTAGCACAGATACGCAGTATTTT.

V usage is TRBV27 and J usage is TRBJ2-7, with no clear D. With 5 bases removed from V and 2 bases from J, the gap between germline ends came to 13 bases. Germline-derived CDR1 and CDR2 are MNHEY and SMNVEV (reference sequence). The CDR3 covers 14 residues. This CDR3 reads CASSGNLVPYEQYF. The CDR3 nucleotides read TGTGCCAGCAGTGGCAACCTAGTGCCCTACGAGCAGTACTTC.

The chain is built from TRBV19 and TRBJ1-1; TRBD1 matches at 7 bases. Germline values: CDR1 LNHDA, CDR2 SQIVND (reference sequence). V lost 4 bases to trimming and J lost 7 bases; unmatched junction nucleotides: 9. The CDR3 consists of 14 residues. CDR3 amino acids: CASSKVQGRLEAFF. The DNA of the CDR3 is TGTGCCAGTAGTAAGGTACAGGGGCGGCTTGAAGCTTTCTTT. The full variable domain, its missing parts supplied by reference TRBV19 and TRBJ1-1, is DGGITQSPKYLFRKEGQNVTLSCEQNLNHDAMYWYRQDPGQGLRLIYYSQIVNDFQKGDIAEGYSVSREKKESFPLTVTSAQKNPTAFYLCASSKVQGRLEAFFGQGTRLTVV.

The CDR3 reads CASSLQGEASGNTIYF. Here the CDR3 DNA reads TGTGCCAGCAGCTTACAGGGGGAAGCTTCTGGAAACACCATATATTTT. The chain links TRBV11-3 to TRBJ1-3, with 7 bases aligning to TRBD1. The CDR3 extends over 16 amino acids. Per the germline V gene, CDR1 is SGHNT and CDR2 is YENEEA. The ends lost 2 bases at V and 1 base at J; junction bases unmatched: 5.

The chain links TRBV7-3 to TRBJ2-1, with D perhaps matching TRBD1 (8 bases). CDR1 is SGHTA, CDR2 FQGTGA, per germline. This CDR3 is built from 15 residues. V was pared by 1 base and J by 5 bases, with 12 bases between. The CDR3 region has the DNA TGTGCCAGCAGCTTAAGACAGGGGAGGGACAATGAGCAGTTCTTC. The encoded protein is CASSLRQGRDNEQFF.

This clone appeared a single time. The rearrangement joins TRBV6-5 to TRBJ2-1, with TRBD2 matching 7 bases. V lost 0 bases and J lost 8; bases outside the gene matches: 10. CDR1 and CDR2 from the germline V gene are MNHEY and SVGAGI. This CDR3 has 16 residues. The CDR3 here is CASSYSSLAVGDEQFF. In DNA, the CDR3 is TGTGCCAGCAGTTACTCGAGTCTAGCGGTAGGGGATGAGCAGTTCTTC.

Here the CDR3 reads CASRSGNGNSPLHF. CDR3 coding DNA: TGTGCCAGCAGGTCGGGTAACGGGAATTCACCCCTCCACTTT. The V call is TRBV27, the J call TRBJ1-6; D uncertain. Between the trimmed V and J ends, which lost 6 bases and 7 bases, there was a span of 13 bases. From germline, CDR1 is MNHEY and CDR2 SMNVEV (reference sequence). There are 14 residues in the CDR3.

This chain connects TRBV11-2 to TRBJ2-3; D ambiguous. V was trimmed by 0 bases and J by 7 bases, leaving 8 bases between them. CDR1 and CDR2 (germline): SGHAT, FQNNGV. This CDR3 comprises 13 residues. Here the CDR3 reads CASSLDDMNTQYF. DNA of the CDR3: TGTGCCAGCAGCTTAGATGACATGAATACGCAGTATTTT. Based on the CDR3 plus reference TRBV11-2 and TRBJ2-3, the full variable domain is EAGVAQSPRYKIIEKRQSVAFWCNPISGHATLYWYQQILGQGPKLLIQFQNNGVVDDSQLPKDRFSAERLKGVDSTLKIQPAKLEDSAVYLCASSLDDMNTQYFGPGTRLTVL.

This clone appeared once. The CDR3 sequence is CASRGTGGAYEQYF. CDR3 sequence (DNA): TGTGCCAGCAGGGGGACAGGAGGTGCCTACGAGCAGTACTTC. This chain connects TRBV6-5 to TRBJ2-7; 8 positions match TRBD1. V shed 6 bases and J 2 bases; nucleotides not matched to a gene: 6. This CDR3 comprises 14 residues. Germline CDR1 MNHEY, CDR2 SVGAGI.

The chain is built from TRBV11-3 and TRBJ2-2; 7 bases align to TRBD2. V trimming: 0 bases; J trimming: 5 bases; junction bases outside the gene matches: 9. CDR1 is SGHNT, CDR2 YENEEA, per germline. The CDR3 has 17 residues. CDR3 sequence: CASSLEGASGKTGELFF. CDR3 DNA: TGTGCCAGCAGCTTAGAGGGTGCTAGCGGAAAGACCGGGGAGCTGTTTTTT. Looking up the rest from reference TRBV11-3 and TRBJ2-2 gives the full variable domain: EAGVVQSPRYKIIEKKQPVAFWCNPISGHNTLYWYLQNLGQGPELLIRYENEEAVDDSQLPKDRFSAERLKGVDSTLKIQPAELGDSAVYLCASSLEGASGKTGELFFGEGSRLTVL.

This clone was observed once. The V gene is TRBV6-5, the J gene TRBJ2-7; unclear D gene. There are 13 residues in the CDR3. Trimming left V 5 bases short and J 2 bases short, with 10 bases between. CDR1 is MNHEY, CDR2 SVGAGI, per germline. The CDR3 sequence is CASSPRGAYEQYF. The CDR3 coding sequence is TGTGCCAGCAGTCCCCGCGGTGCCTACGAGCAGTACTTC.

The J gene is TRBJ1-5, the V gene TRBV7-2, with TRBD1 matching over 7 bases. J gave up 5 bases and V 4 bases, and 11 bases lay outside the gene matches. The CDR3 runs to 16 residues. Germline V gives CDR1 SGHTA, CDR2 FQGNSA. This CDR3 is CASSSSGTVTHQPQHF. DNA for the CDR3: TGTGCCAGCAGCTCGTCCGGGACAGTTACCCATCAGCCCCAGCATTTT.

The rearrangement uses TRBV4-2 and TRBJ2-2; D may be TRBD2 (6 bases). The CDR3 sequence is 15 residues long. Germline lookup yields CDR1 LGHNA and CDR2 YNFKEQ. Trimming removed 0 bases at V and 5 bases at J, with 10 bases between. The CDR3 reads CASSQDFRGTGELFF. The DNA of the CDR3 is TGTGCCAGCAGCCAAGATTTTCGGGGGACCGGGGAGCTGTTTTTT.

The V call is TRBV5-8, the J call TRBJ2-5; 7 positions match TRBD1. J gave up 0 bases and V 2 bases, and 4 bases lay outside the gene matches. This CDR3 has 15 amino acids. Germline CDR1 reads SGHTS; CDR2 reads YDEGEE. The chain's CDR3 is CASSLGQVDQETQYF. The CDR3 bases are TGTGCCAGCAGCTTAGGACAGGTCGACCAAGAGACCCAGTACTTC.

V usage is TRBV5-6 and J usage is TRBJ1-6, with D perhaps TRBD1 (6 bases). CDR1 and CDR2 (germline): SGHDT, YYEEEE. CDR3 length: 14 amino acids. The V gene lost 4 bases and the J gene lost 7 bases, with 12 bases spanning the gap. CDR3 residues: CASSTGQWNSPLHF. In DNA, the CDR3 is TGTGCCAGCAGCACCGGACAGTGGAATTCACCCCTCCACTTT.

This clone has a handful of counts. The V gene is TRBV28, the J gene TRBJ1-5; 9 bases align to TRBD1. Germline V CDR1 and CDR2: MDHEN, SYDVKM. With 5 bases clipped from V and 8 bases from J, the junction kept 7 bases outside the gene matches. This CDR3 contains 14 residues. The CDR3 nucleotides are TGTGCCAGCAGTCGGGACAGGGAATACGAGCCCCAGCATTTT. It is translated as CASSRDREYEPQHF.

The CDR3 sequence is CSVLGQGIYEQYF. DNA for the CDR3: TGCAGCGTACTTGGACAGGGAATCTACGAGCAGTACTTC. V and J are TRBV29-1 and TRBJ2-7, with 8 bases that match TRBD1. The CDR3 covers 13 residues. Germline V gives CDR1 SQVTM, CDR2 ANQGSEA. J gave up 3 bases and V 6 bases, and 7 bases lay outside the gene matches.

The V call is TRBV28, the J call TRBJ2-7, with TRBD1 matching over 10 bases. The junction had 10 bases not matched to a gene; V was cut back by 7 bases and J by 4 bases. CDR1 and CDR2 (germline): MDHEN, SYDVKM. The CDR3 has 15 amino acids. This chain's CDR3 is CASTDIGQGVYEQYF. The CDR3, as DNA: TGTGCCAGCACTGATATAGGACAGGGGGTTTACGAGCAGTACTTC.

The gene calls are TRBV10-2 and TRBJ2-7; 10 nucleotides match TRBD1. The V gene end was trimmed by 3 bases and the J gene end by 2 bases; junction bases not matched to a gene: 4. The CDR3 extends over 15 amino acids. The germline CDR1 and CDR2 sequences are WSHSY and SAAADI. CDR3 sequence reads: CASSDPGQGPYEQYF. The CDR3, as DNA: TGCGCCAGCAGTGATCCGGGACAGGGGCCCTACGAGCAGTACTTC.

This rearrangement joins TRBV12-5 to TRBJ1-5, with D possibly matching TRBD1 (5 bases). In germline, CDR1 is LGHNT, CDR2 FRNRAP. There are 16 residues in the CDR3. The germline V and J ends were trimmed by 1 base and 4 bases, with 14 bases remaining between them. This CDR3 is CASGLEPRQTNQPQHF. The CDR3 nucleotides are TGTGCTAGTGGTTTGGAACCCCGACAGACAAATCAGCCCCAGCATTTT.

The rearrangement joins TRBV2 to TRBJ2-7; 8 bases align to TRBD1. The J segment lost 6 bases and the V segment lost 6 bases, leaving 13 bases of the junction unmatched. CDR3 length: 15 residues. CDR1 SNHLY and CDR2 FYNNEI come from the germline V gene. CDR3 sequence (DNA): TGTGCCAGCAGCCAGGGAAGACAGGGGCCATCCGAGCAGTACTTC. Its protein is CASSQGRQGPSEQYF.

This clone was counted a single time. The chain combines TRBV4-1 with TRBJ2-1; 9 bases align to TRBD2. Trimming removed 3 bases from V and 10 bases from J; junction bases left unmatched: 10. The germline CDR1 and CDR2 sequences are MGHRA and YSYEKL. The CDR3 has 15 residues. CDR3 protein: CASSQDGTSPSEQFF. CDR3 nucleotide sequence: TGCGCCAGCAGCCAGGACGGGACTAGCCCCTCCGAGCAGTTCTTC.

The CDR3 protein is CATSRDTTPSAYGYTF. The CDR3 DNA sequence: TGTGCCACCAGCAGAGATACGACACCGTCCGCCTATGGCTACACCTTC. The chain carries TRBV15 and TRBJ1-2; D remains unclear. Germline V CDR1 and CDR2: LNHNV, YYDKDF (reference sequence). The germline V and J ends were trimmed by 0 bases and 4 bases, with 15 bases remaining between them. The CDR3 length is 16 residues.

This sequence joins TRBV7-2 and TRBJ1-2; D is unclear. The V and J ends lost 2 bases and 4 bases respectively, with 11 bases between them. The CDR3 consists of 14 residues. Germline CDR1 is SGHTA and CDR2 is FQGNSA. The CDR3 DNA follows: TGTGCCAGCAGCTTAAACGAACTGATCTATGGCTACACCTTC. This codes for CASSLNELIYGYTF.

The chain carries TRBV27 and TRBJ2-7; 9 bases are shared with TRBD2. There are 15 residues in the CDR3. Trimming cost V 5 bases and J 4 bases; bases outside gene matches: 9. Germline CDR1 MNHEY, CDR2 SMNVEV (reference sequence). The CDR3 region has the DNA TGTGCCAGCAGTCCTCTAGCGGGGACCGGGTACGAGCAGTACTTC. Its translation: CASSPLAGTGYEQYF.